A selection of T cell receptor beta chains follows, all from one sample in a study of beta chain features in type 1 diabetes. This table comes from immunoSEQ multiplex PCR, and its TCRdb copy is limited to in-frame clones, with some not included. Of hundreds of thousands of clones in the sample, 11% to 15% were seen once. The sample taken for sequencing was naive CD4+ T cells from blood. These receptors were obtained from a man in his thirties or forties in good health. The CDR3 runs from the conserved cysteine through the conserved F or W. The order of the fields is D gene, J gene, V gene, clone size, CDR3 DNA, CDR3 protein. The D gene is left open where the match is weak. Not all rows give a size; the values are once, few, many and, for expanded clones, a class.

D gene: TRBD2
J gene: TRBJ2-2
V gene: TRBV7-9
clone size: few
CDR3 DNA: TGTGCCAGCAGCTTAGCCCATAGCGGGGGACCCACCGGGGAGCTGTTTTTT
CDR3 protein: CASSLAHSGGPTGELFF

D gene: .
J gene: TRBJ1-1
V gene: TRBV29-1
clone size: many
CDR3 DNA: TGCAGCGTTGCACGCTCGAACACTGAAGCTTTCTTT
CDR3 protein: CSVARSNTEAFF

D gene: .
J gene: TRBJ2-3
V gene: TRBV6-5
clone size: once
CDR3 DNA: TGTGCCAGCAGTTACGGAACTGGCACAGATACGCAGTATTTT
CDR3 protein: CASSYGTGTDTQYF

D gene: TRBD2
J gene: TRBJ2-5
V gene: TRBV15
clone size: .
CDR3 DNA: TGTGCCACCAGCAGAGATCCTCCGGGGCTAGCGGGACTTACTCAAGAGACCCAGTACTTC
CDR3 protein: CATSRDPPGLAGLTQETQYF

D gene: .
J gene: TRBJ1-3
V gene: TRBV7-2
clone size: .
CDR3 DNA: TGTGCCAGCAGCCTGTCTACATCTGGAAACACCATATATTTT
CDR3 protein: CASSLSTSGNTIYF

D gene: TRBD1
J gene: TRBJ2-2
V gene: TRBV5-1
clone size: .
CDR3 DNA: TGCGAGAGCATCGAGCCCCGAACAGGGGAAAACACCGGGGAGCTGTTTTTT
CDR3 protein: CESIEPRTGENTGELFF

D gene: .
J gene: TRBJ1-5
V gene: TRBV7-2
clone size: .
CDR3 DNA: TGTGCCAGCAGCCCGTCCCGACAATCGCAGCCCCAGCATTTT
CDR3 protein: CASSPSRQSQPQHF

D gene: .
J gene: TRBJ1-4
V gene: TRBV30
clone size: .
CDR3 DNA: TGTGCCTGGAGTTCCGGGACGGAAAATGAAAAACTGTTTTTT
CDR3 protein: CAWSSGTENEKLFF

D gene: .
J gene: TRBJ1-1
V gene: TRBV9
clone size: .
CDR3 DNA: TGTGCCAGCAGCGTAGGACTGACCACTGAAGCTTTCTTT
CDR3 protein: CASSVGLTTEAFF

D gene: TRBD1
J gene: TRBJ1-2
V gene: TRBV19
clone size: .
CDR3 DNA: TGTGCCAGTAAGCTCCGCCAGGGGGGTGGCTACACCTTC
CDR3 protein: CASKLRQGGGYTF

D gene: .
J gene: TRBJ2-2
V gene: TRBV11-2
clone size: .
CDR3 DNA: TGTGCCAGCAGCCTGATGCCCGGGACACGCACCGGGGAGCTGTTTTTT
CDR3 protein: CASSLMPGTRTGELFF

D gene: .
J gene: TRBJ2-2
V gene: TRBV9
clone size: .
CDR3 DNA: TGTGCCAGCAGCGTAGATTACGCCGGGGAGCTGTTTTTT
CDR3 protein: CASSVDYAGELFF

D gene: .
J gene: TRBJ2-6
V gene: TRBV4-2
clone size: .
CDR3 DNA: TGTGCCAGCAGCTACAAGTCGGGTCCCGCCTCTGGGGCCAACGTCCTGACTTTC
CDR3 protein: CASSYKSGPASGANVLTF

D gene: TRBD2
J gene: TRBJ2-1
V gene: TRBV29-1
clone size: .
CDR3 DNA: TGCAGCGTTGCGACTAGCGGGAGGGCCTACAATGAGCAGTTCTTC
CDR3 protein: CSVATSGRAYNEQFF

D gene: TRBD2
J gene: TRBJ2-5
V gene: TRBV6-7
clone size: .
CDR3 DNA: TGTGCCGTCGCTTTCGGGGGGGCGTGCGAGACCCAGTACTTC
CDR3 protein: CAVAFGGACETQYF

D gene: .
J gene: TRBJ1-2
V gene: TRBV6-1
clone size: few
CDR3 DNA: TGTGCCAGCCTCAGCGGGTATGGCTACACCTTC
CDR3 protein: CASLSGYGYTF

D gene: TRBD1
J gene: TRBJ2-5
V gene: TRBV15
clone size: .
CDR3 DNA: TGTGCCACCAGCAGAGAGACAGGGGCCCTCCGGACCCAGTACTTC
CDR3 protein: CATSRETGALRTQYF

D gene: .
J gene: TRBJ1-1
V gene: TRBV4-2
clone size: few
CDR3 DNA: TGTGCCAGCAGCCAAGAAGGAACAGGGCGGACTGAAGCTTTCTTT
CDR3 protein: CASSQEGTGRTEAFF

D gene: .
J gene: TRBJ2-1
V gene: TRBV14
clone size: .
CDR3 DNA: TGTGCCAGCAGCCAGGGACTGCTTTACAATGAGCAGTTCTTC
CDR3 protein: CASSQGLLYNEQFF

D gene: TRBD2
J gene: TRBJ2-3
V gene: TRBV9
clone size: few
CDR3 DNA: TGTGCCAGCAGCTCGCATGGCGGGGGGGCTCTAAATACGCAGTATTTT
CDR3 protein: CASSSHGGGALNTQYF

D gene: .
J gene: TRBJ2-1
V gene: TRBV7-2
clone size: .
CDR3 DNA: TGTGCCAGCAGCTACATCAGTTACAATGAGCAGTTCTTC
CDR3 protein: CASSYISYNEQFF

D gene: .
J gene: TRBJ1-2
V gene: TRBV7-2
clone size: .
CDR3 DNA: TGTGCCAGCAGCTTAGTCGGGACTCCCTACTATGGCTACACCTTC
CDR3 protein: CASSLVGTPYYGYTF

D gene: .
J gene: TRBJ1-4
V gene: TRBV4-3
clone size: few
CDR3 DNA: TGCGCCAGCAGCCAGCGGGGCTTAGGTGAAAAACTGTTTTTT
CDR3 protein: CASSQRGLGEKLFF

D gene: .
J gene: TRBJ2-6
V gene: TRBV5-6
clone size: .
CDR3 DNA: TGTGCCAGCAGCTTGTTCAACACTGGGGCCAACGTCCTGACTTTC
CDR3 protein: CASSLFNTGANVLTF

D gene: TRBD2
J gene: TRBJ2-3
V gene: TRBV7-9
clone size: few
CDR3 DNA: TGTGCCAGCAGCGTTAGCGGGAGTACAGATACGCAGTATTTT
CDR3 protein: CASSVSGSTDTQYF

D gene: TRBD1
J gene: TRBJ2-7
V gene: TRBV27
clone size: few
CDR3 DNA: TGTGCCAGCGCTCCTCAGGGCAGGGACAGCTCCTACGAGCAGTACTTC
CDR3 protein: CASAPQGRDSSYEQYF